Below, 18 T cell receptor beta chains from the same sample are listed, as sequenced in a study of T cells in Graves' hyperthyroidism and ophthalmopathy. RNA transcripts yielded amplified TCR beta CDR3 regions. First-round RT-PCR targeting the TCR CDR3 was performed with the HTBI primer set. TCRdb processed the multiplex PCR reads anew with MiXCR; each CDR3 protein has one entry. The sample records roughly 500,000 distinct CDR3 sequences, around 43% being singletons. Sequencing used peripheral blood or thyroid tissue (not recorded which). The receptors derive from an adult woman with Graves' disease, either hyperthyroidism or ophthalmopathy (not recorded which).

CDR3 amino acids: CASSGAGRTYEQYF. CDR3 coding DNA: TGTGCCAGCAGTGGCGCGGGACGCACCTACGAGCAGTACTTC. This chain uses TRBV11-2 with TRBJ2-7; D perhaps matches TRBD2 (6 bases). The V gene lost 6 bases and the J gene lost 2 bases, with 14 bases spanning the gap. This CDR3 has 14 residues. The germline V gene encodes CDR1 SGHAT and CDR2 FQNNGV.

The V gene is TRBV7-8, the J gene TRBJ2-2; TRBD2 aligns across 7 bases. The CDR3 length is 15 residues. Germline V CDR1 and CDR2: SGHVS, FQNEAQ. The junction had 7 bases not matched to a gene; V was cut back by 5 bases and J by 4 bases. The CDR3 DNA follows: TGTGCCAGCAGCGGCCGGGACTATAGCACCGGGGAGCTGTTTTTT. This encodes CASSGRDYSTGELFF.

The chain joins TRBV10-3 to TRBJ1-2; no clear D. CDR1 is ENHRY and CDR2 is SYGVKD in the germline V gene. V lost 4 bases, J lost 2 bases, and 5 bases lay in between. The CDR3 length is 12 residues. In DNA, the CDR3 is TGTGCCATCAGTGGGAGGAACTATGGCTACACCTTC. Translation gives CAISGRNYGYTF.

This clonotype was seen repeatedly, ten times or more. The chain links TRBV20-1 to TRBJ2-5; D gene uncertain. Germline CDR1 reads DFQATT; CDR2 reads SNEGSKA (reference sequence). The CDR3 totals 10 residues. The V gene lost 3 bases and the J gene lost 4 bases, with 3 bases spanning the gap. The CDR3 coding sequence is TGCAGTGCTAGGGGAGAGACCCAGTACTTC. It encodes CSARGETQYF.

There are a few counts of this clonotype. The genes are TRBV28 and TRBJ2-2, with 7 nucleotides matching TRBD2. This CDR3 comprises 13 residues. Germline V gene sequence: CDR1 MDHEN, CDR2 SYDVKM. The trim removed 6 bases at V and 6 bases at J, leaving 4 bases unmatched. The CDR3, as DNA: TGTGCCAGCAGCCGGGAGGCGCCCGGGGAGCTGTTTTTT. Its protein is CASSREAPGELFF.

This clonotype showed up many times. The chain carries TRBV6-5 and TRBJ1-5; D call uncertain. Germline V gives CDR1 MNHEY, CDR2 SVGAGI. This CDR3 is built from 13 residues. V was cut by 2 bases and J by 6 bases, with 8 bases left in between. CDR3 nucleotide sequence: TGTGCCAGCAGTTACGGGGAGCGTCAGCCCCAGCATTTT. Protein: CASSYGERQPQHF.

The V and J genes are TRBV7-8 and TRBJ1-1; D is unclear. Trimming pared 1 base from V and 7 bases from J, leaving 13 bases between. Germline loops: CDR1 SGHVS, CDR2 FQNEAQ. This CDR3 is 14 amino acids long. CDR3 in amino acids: CASSLVRGAIEAFF. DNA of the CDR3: TGTGCCAGCAGCTTAGTGCGGGGTGCAATTGAAGCTTTCTTT.

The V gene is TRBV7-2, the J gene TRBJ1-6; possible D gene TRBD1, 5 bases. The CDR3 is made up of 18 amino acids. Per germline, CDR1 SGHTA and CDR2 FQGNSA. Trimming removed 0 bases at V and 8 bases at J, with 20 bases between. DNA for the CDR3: TGTGCCAGCAGCTTAGCGCCTTCTATGCGGGGCAGGGATTCACCCCTCCACTTT. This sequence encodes CASSLAPSMRGRDSPLHF.

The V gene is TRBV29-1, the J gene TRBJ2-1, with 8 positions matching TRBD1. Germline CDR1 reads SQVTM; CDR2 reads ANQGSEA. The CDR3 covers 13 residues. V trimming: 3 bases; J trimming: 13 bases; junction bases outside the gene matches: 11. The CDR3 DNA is TGCAGCGTTGACCCCACTTCAGGGGGCACTCAGTTCTTC. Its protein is CSVDPTSGGTQFF.

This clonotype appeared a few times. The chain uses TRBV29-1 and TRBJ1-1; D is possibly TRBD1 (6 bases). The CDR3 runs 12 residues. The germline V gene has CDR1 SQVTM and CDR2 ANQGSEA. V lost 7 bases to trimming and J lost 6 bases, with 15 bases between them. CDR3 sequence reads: CSAGQSDPEAFF. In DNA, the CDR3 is TGCAGCGCCGGACAGTCAGACCCTGAAGCTTTCTTT.

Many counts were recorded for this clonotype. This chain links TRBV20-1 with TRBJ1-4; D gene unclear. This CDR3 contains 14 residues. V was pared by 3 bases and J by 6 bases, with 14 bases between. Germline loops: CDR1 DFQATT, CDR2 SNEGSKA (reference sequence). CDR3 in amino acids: CSARHQAGDEKLFF. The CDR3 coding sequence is TGCAGTGCTAGGCACCAGGCCGGGGATGAAAAACTGTTTTTT.

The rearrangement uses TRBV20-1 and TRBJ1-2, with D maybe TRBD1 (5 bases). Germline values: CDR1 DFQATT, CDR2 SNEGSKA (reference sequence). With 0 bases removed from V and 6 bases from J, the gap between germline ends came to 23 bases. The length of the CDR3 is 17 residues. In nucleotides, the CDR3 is TGCAGTGCTAGAGATGGGGGGAACACTTCCGGGGACGATGGCTACACCTTC. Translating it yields CSARDGGNTSGDDGYTF.

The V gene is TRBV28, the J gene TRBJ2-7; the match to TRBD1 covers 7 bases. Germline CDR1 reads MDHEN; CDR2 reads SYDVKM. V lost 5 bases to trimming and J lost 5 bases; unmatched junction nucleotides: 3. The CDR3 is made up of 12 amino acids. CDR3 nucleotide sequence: TGTGCCAGCAGTGCGACAGGGAACGAGCAGTACTTC. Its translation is CASSATGNEQYF. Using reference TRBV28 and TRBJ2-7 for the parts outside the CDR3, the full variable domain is DVKVTQSSRYLVKRTGEKVFLECVQDMDHENMFWYRQDPGLGLRLIYFSYDVKMKEKGDIPEGYSVSREKKERFSLILESASTNQTSMYLCASSATGNEQYFGPGTRLTVT.

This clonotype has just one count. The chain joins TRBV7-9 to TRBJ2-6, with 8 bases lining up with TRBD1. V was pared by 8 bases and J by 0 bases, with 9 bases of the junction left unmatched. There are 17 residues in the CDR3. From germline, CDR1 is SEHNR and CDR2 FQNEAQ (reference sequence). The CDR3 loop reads CASGGQGSNSGANVLTF. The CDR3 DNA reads TGTGCCAGCGGCGGACAGGGAAGCAACTCTGGGGCCAACGTCCTGACTTTC.

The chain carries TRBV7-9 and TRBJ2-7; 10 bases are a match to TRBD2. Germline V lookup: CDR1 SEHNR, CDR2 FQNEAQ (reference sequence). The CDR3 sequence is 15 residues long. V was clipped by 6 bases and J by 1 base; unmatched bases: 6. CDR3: CASSSSSGGSYEQYF. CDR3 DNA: TGTGCCAGCAGTTCATCTAGCGGGGGTTCCTACGAGCAGTACTTC.

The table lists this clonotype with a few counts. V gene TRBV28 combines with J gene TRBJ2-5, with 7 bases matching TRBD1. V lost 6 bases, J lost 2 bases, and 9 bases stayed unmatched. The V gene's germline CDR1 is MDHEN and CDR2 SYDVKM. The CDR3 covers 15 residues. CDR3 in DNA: TGTGCCAGCAGGACCCAGGGGGACGCACAAGAGACCCAGTACTTC. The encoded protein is CASRTQGDAQETQYF.

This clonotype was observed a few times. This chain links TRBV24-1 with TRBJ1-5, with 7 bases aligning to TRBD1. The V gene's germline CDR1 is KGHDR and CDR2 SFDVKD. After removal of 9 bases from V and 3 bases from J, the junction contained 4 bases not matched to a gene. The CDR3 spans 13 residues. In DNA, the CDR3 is TGTGCCACCGCGACAGGGCACAATCAGCCCCAGCATTTT. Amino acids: CATATGHNQPQHF.

The CDR3 region is CAIRGTGANVLTF. As DNA, the CDR3 is TGTGCCATCAGAGGGACAGGGGCCAACGTCCTGACTTTC. This chain links TRBV6-5 with TRBJ2-6, with TRBD1 as a possible D gene (6 bases). There are 13 residues in the CDR3. V was cut by 10 bases and J by 4 bases, with 11 bases left in between. CDR1 is MNHEY and CDR2 is SVGAGI in the germline V gene.